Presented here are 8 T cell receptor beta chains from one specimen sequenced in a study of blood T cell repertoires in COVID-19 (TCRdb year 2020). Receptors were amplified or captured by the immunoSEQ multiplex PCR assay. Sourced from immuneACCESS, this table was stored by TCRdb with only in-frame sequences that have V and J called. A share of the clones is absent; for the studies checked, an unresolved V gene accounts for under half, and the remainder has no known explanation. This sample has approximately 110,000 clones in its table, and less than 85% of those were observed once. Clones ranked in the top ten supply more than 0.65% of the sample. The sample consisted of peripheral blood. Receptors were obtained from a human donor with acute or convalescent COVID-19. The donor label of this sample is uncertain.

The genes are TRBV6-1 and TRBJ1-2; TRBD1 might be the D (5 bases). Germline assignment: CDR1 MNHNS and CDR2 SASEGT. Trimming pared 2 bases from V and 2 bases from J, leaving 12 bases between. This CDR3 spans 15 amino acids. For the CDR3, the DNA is TGTGCCAGCAGTGAAAGGGAGGGGACCAACTATGGCTACACCTTC. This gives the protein CASSEREGTNYGYTF.

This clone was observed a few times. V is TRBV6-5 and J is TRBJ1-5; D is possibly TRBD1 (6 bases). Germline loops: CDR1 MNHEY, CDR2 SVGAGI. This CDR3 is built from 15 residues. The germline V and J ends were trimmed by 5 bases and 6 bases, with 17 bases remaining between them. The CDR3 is CASSPTVGGPQPQHF. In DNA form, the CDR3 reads TGTGCCAGCAGTCCCACGGTTGGGGGCCCTCAGCCCCAGCATTTT.

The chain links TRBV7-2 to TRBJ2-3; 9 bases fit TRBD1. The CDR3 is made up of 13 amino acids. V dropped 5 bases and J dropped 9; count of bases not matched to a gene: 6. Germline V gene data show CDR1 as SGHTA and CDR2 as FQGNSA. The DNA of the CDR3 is TGTGCCAGCAGCGGGGACAGGGTGGAGACGCAGTATTTT. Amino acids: CASSGDRVETQYF.

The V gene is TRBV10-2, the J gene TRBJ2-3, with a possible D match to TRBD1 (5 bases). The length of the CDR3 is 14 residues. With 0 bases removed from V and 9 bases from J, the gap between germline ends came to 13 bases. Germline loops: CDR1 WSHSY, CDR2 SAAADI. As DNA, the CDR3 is TGCGCCAGCAGTGAGTCTTCTAGGCAGGGCACGCAGTATTTT. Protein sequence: CASSESSRQGTQYF.

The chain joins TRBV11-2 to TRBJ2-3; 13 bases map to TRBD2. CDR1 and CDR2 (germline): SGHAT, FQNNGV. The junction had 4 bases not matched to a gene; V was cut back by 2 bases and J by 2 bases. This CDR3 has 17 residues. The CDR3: CASSLRGLAGATDTQYF. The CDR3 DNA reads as TGTGCCAGCAGCTTACGCGGACTAGCGGGGGCCACAGATACGCAGTATTTT.

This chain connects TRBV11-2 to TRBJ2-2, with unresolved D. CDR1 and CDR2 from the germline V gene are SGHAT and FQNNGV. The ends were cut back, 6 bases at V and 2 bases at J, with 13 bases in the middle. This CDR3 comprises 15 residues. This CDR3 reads CASSHRSDNTGELFF. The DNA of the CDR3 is TGTGCCAGCAGTCACCGGTCCGATAACACCGGGGAGCTGTTTTTT.

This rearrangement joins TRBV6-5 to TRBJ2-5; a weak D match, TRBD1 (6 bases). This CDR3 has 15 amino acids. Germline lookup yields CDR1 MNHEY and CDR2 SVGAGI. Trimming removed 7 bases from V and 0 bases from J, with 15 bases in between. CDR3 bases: TGTGCCAGCACCAAGGCTGGACAGTACCAAGAGACCCAGTACTTC. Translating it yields CASTKAGQYQETQYF.

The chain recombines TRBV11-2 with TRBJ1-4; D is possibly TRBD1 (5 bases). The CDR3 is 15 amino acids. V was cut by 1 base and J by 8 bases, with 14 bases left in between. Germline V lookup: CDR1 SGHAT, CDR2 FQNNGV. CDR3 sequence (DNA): TGTGCCAGCAGCTTAGGTCGGGGGTCACGGGAAAAACTGTTTTTT. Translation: CASSLGRGSREKLFF.